These T cell receptor beta chains were read from a single sample in a study of blood T cell repertoires in COVID-19. Method: immunoSEQ multiplex PCR; TCRdb's copy keeps in-frame clones and lacks some. The repertoire holds 280,000 or so clones, with approximately 85% as singletons. The sequenced sample consisted of PBMCs or T cells enriched from blood (not recorded which). Receptors originate from a man aged 25 to 40 who had recovered from COVID-19. Both conserved end residues are part of each CDR3. The D gene is left open where the match is weak. For some rows the clone size is stated as once, few or many, or as a class when expanded; others skip it.

D	length	V	size	J	CDR3	DNA
TRBD2	17	TRBV3-1/TRBV3-2	.	TRBJ2-5	CASSPGLAGWVEETQYF	TGTGCCAGCAGCCCAGGACTAGCGGGGTGGGTTGAAGAGACCCAGTACTTC
.	13	TRBV19	.	TRBJ1-3	CASSKGAGNTIYF	TGTGCCAGTAGTAAAGGGGCAGGGAACACCATATATTTT
TRBD2	16	TRBV4-3	many	TRBJ2-7	CASSQDRASGGGEQYF	TGCGCCAGCAGCCAAGATAGGGCTAGCGGGGGGGGTGAGCAGTACTTC
TRBD1	15	TRBV7-8	once	TRBJ2-7	CASMPVGDRGYEQYF	TGTGCCAGCATGCCGGTAGGGGACAGGGGCTACGAGCAGTACTTC
TRBD1	14	TRBV6-5	.	TRBJ1-6	CASSYTRGQGPLHF	TGTGCCAGCAGTTACACCAGGGGGCAAGGACCCCTCCACTTT
.	17	TRBV10-3	.	TRBJ1-2	CAISDSGQYVIDYGYTF	TGTGCCATCAGTGATTCCGGACAATACGTGATTGACTATGGCTACACCTTC
.	15	TRBV7-6	.	TRBJ1-1	CASSAGRGGGTEAFF	TGTGCCAGCAGCGCGGGTCGGGGAGGGGGCACTGAAGCTTTCTTT
.	14	TRBV7-2	.	TRBJ2-5	CASSRAWGTETQYF	TGTGCCAGCAGCCGGGCCTGGGGCACAGAGACCCAGTACTTC
TRBD1	15	TRBV15	.	TRBJ1-2	CATSRARTGNYGYTF	TGTGCCACCAGCAGAGCAAGGACAGGCAACTATGGCTACACCTTC
.	13	TRBV12-3/TRBV12-4	few	TRBJ1-6	CASSFVYNSPLHF	TGTGCCAGCAGTTTCGTCTATAATTCACCCCTCCACTTT
.	15	TRBV5-4	.	TRBJ2-7	CASSLPVGGAGEQYF	TGTGCCAGCAGCCTCCCTGTAGGGGGGGCCGGCGAGCAGTACTTC
TRBD1	12	TRBV13	.	TRBJ2-1	CASSSTGREQFF	TGTGCCAGCAGCTCGACAGGGCGCGAGCAGTTCTTC
TRBD2	18	TRBV19	once	TRBJ2-2	CASTPGLAGGLNTGELFF	TGTGCCAGTACTCCGGGACTAGCGGGGGGCCTTAACACCGGGGAGCTGTTTTTT
TRBD1	14	TRBV5-1	.	TRBJ1-3	CASREGGIENTIYF	TGCGCCAGCCGCGAAGGGGGCATTGAAAACACCATATATTTT
.	14	TRBV20-1	.	TRBJ2-1	CSASVDTSYNEQFF	TGCAGTGCTAGTGTGGACACCTCCTACAATGAGCAGTTCTTC
TRBD1	14	TRBV18	.	TRBJ1-2	CASSARTGDHGYTF	TGTGCCAGCTCGGCCCGGACAGGGGACCATGGCTACACCTTC
.	16	TRBV21-1	.	TRBJ1-5	CASSNPGRDSNQPQHF	TGTGCCAGCAGCAACCCCGGCAGGGATAGCAATCAGCCCCAGCATTTT
TRBD1	15	TRBV24-1	.	TRBJ1-2	CATSDSGTGGYGYTF	TGTGCCACCAGTGATTCCGGGACAGGGGGATATGGCTACACCTTC
.	13	TRBV18	.	TRBJ1-2	CASSPRRERGYTF	TGTGCCAGCTCACCACGAAGGGAGCGTGGCTACACCTTC
.	13	TRBV7-3	.	TRBJ1-2	CASSYDSLGGYTF	TGTGCCAGCAGCTACGACAGTCTAGGGGGCTACACCTTC
TRBD1	15	TRBV29-1	.	TRBJ1-2	CSVDRGQGAGYGYTF	TGCAGCGTTGACCGGGGACAGGGGGCCGGCTATGGCTACACCTTC
.	15	TRBV5-6	few	TRBJ1-6	CASSPELRDNSPLHF	TGTGCCAGCAGCCCCGAATTACGGGATAATTCACCCCTCCACTTT
.	13	TRBV16	.	TRBJ1-3	CASSQFVGNTIYF	TGTGCCAGCAGCCAATTCGTAGGAAACACCATATATTTT
.	15	TRBV2	.	TRBJ2-7	CASSYDTTPSVEQYF	TGTGCCAGCAGTTATGACACCACCCCTTCGGTCGAGCAGTACTTC
.	15	TRBV6-6	.	TRBJ2-2	CASSYGGTYTGELFF	TGTGCCAGCAGTTACGGCGGGACTTACACCGGGGAGCTGTTTTTT
.	14	TRBV9	.	TRBJ2-1	CASSGGLETTEQFF	TGTGCCAGCAGCGGGGGCTTGGAAACTACTGAGCAGTTCTTC
.	16	TRBV30	.	TRBJ2-5	CAWSVLAPQGKETQYF	TGTGCCTGGAGTGTACTGGCCCCCCAGGGGAAAGAGACCCAGTACTTC
.	14	TRBV7-9	once	TRBJ1-1	CASSPSAVNTEAFF	TGTGCCAGCAGCCCATCGGCGGTGAACACTGAAGCTTTCTTT
.	14	TRBV6-1	.	TRBJ1-2	CASSELKGVYGYTF	TGTGCCAGCAGTGAGCTTAAGGGGGTCTATGGCTACACCTTC
.	13	TRBV5-6	.	TRBJ2-7	CASSPGLIYEQYF	TGTGCCAGCAGCCCAGGACTGATCTACGAGCAGTACTTC
.	14	TRBV19	few	TRBJ1-4	CASSMVGEGEKLFF	TGTGCCAGTAGTATGGTCGGGGAAGGGGAAAAACTGTTTTTT
.	13	TRBV7-3	.	TRBJ1-1	CASSLTRRSEAFF	TGTGCCAGCAGCTTAACGAGGAGGTCTGAAGCTTTCTTT
.	14	TRBV1	once	TRBJ1-1	CTSSPRLSDTEAFF	TGCACCAGCAGCCCACGACTGAGCGATACTGAAGCTTTCTTT
.	12	TRBV4-1	.	TRBJ1-1	CASSQVPTEAFF	TGCGCCAGCAGCCAAGTTCCTACTGAAGCTTTCTTT
.	13	TRBV30	.	TRBJ1-2	CAWSVTVYAGYTF	TGTGCCTGGAGTGTAACGGTGTATGCCGGCTACACCTTC
.	16	TRBV7-2	once	TRBJ1-1	CASSPSSGPAGTEAFF	TGTGCCAGCAGCCCGTCGTCAGGCCCGGCGGGTACTGAAGCTTTCTTT
TRBD1	12	TRBV27	few	TRBJ1-2	CASGDRLDGYTF	TGTGCCAGCGGGGACAGATTAGATGGCTACACCTTC
.	17	TRBV4-3	.	TRBJ2-5	CASSQGQLRWYQETQYF	TGCGCCAGCAGCCAAGGGCAGTTGAGGTGGTACCAAGAGACCCAGTACTTC
TRBD1	15	TRBV27	.	TRBJ2-2	CASSFTGVLSGELFF	TGTGCCAGCAGTTTTACAGGGGTCTTATCCGGGGAGCTGTTTTTT
TRBD1	14	TRBV2	.	TRBJ2-7	CASSEQGESYEQYF	TGTGCCAGCAGTGAACAGGGGGAGTCCTACGAGCAGTACTTC
TRBD1	13	TRBV7-2	few	TRBJ2-1	CASRFDRADEQFF	TGTGCCAGCAGATTTGACAGGGCCGATGAGCAGTTCTTC
TRBD1	14	TRBV19	once	TRBJ1-6	CASSPGQGDSPLHF	TGTGCCAGTAGTCCTGGACAGGGGGATTCACCCCTCCACTTT
TRBD1	14	TRBV11-2	once	TRBJ1-1	CASSPTGGSTEAFF	TGTGCCAGCAGCCCGACAGGGGGGAGCACTGAAGCTTTCTTT
.	16	TRBV10-3	.	TRBJ2-2	CAISAHQAAIPGELFF	TGTGCCATCAGTGCCCACCAGGCAGCAATTCCCGGGGAGCTGTTTTTT
.	15	TRBV2	.	TRBJ1-5	CASKWTVASNQPQHF	TGTGCCAGCAAGTGGACAGTCGCTAGCAATCAGCCCCAGCATTTT
TRBD2	16	TRBV4-3	.	TRBJ2-2	CASSQELAGNTGELFF	TGCGCCAGCAGCCAGGAACTAGCGGGGAACACCGGGGAGCTGTTTTTT
.	16	TRBV7-2	.	TRBJ1-3	CASSLEGAWAGNTIYF	TGTGCCAGCAGCTTAGAAGGGGCTTGGGCTGGAAACACCATATATTTT
.	13	TRBV4-1	.	TRBJ2-7	CASSQPSRDEQYF	TGCGCCAGCAGCCAACCCTCTAGAGACGAGCAGTACTTC